The 19 T cell receptor beta chains below all came from one sample that was sequenced in a study of spatial heterogeneity in lung cancer. Time point denoted: sample taken at primary tumor resection. TCRdb re-derived calls from the 5' RACE reads in MiXCR, one entry per CDR3 protein. This sample has about 35,000 distinct CDR3 sequences, with approximately 3.1% found just once. Specimen: normal lung tissue next to the tumor, collected at surgery. All receptors derive from a male donor with early-stage non-small cell lung cancer.

At least ten counts were recorded for this clonotype. CDR3 sequence: CASSPRSDGELFF. The CDR3 DNA is TGTGCCAGCTCACCACGTTCGGATGGGGAGCTGTTTTTT. The chain couples TRBV18 to TRBJ2-2; D is unresolved. Trimming shortened V by 1 base and J by 8 bases, and 8 bases separated the two germline ends. This CDR3 is built from 13 residues. Germline V gene lookup returns CDR1 KGHSH and CDR2 LQKENI.

Ten or more counts support this clonotype. This rearrangement joins TRBV3-1 to TRBJ2-1; TRBD1 or TRBD2 may be the D gene (6 bases each). V dropped 3 bases and J dropped 13 bases, with 19 bases sitting between them. Germline CDR1 is LGHDT and CDR2 is YNNKEL (reference sequence). This CDR3 has 14 residues. The CDR3 here is CASSQRGAESEQFF. CDR3 sequence (DNA): TGTGCCAGCAGCCAGAGGGGGGCCGAATCTGAACAGTTCTTC.

This clonotype was observed many times. V and J are TRBV20-1 and TRBJ1-2; a possible D gene is TRBD1 (5 bases). V lost 6 bases to trimming and J lost 2 bases, with 13 bases between them. The length of the CDR3 is 13 residues. Per the germline V gene, CDR1 is DFQATT and CDR2 is SNEGSKA (reference sequence). CDR3 sequence reads: CSARDGRNYGYTF. CDR3 coding DNA: TGCAGTGCCAGGGATGGCAGGAACTATGGCTACACCTTC.

Ten or more counts support this clonotype. The rearrangement joins TRBV4-1 to TRBJ2-1; 7 nucleotides align to TRBD2. This CDR3 spans 15 amino acids. CDR1 and CDR2 (germline): MGHRA, YSYEKL. Trimming removed 0 bases from V and 3 bases from J; junction bases left unmatched: 2. The CDR3 DNA reads as TGCGCCAGCAGCCAAGAGCGGGGGTACTACAATGAGCAGTTCTTC. It yields the protein CASSQERGYYNEQFF.

The table lists this clonotype with many counts. The genes are TRBV27 and TRBJ2-7; 12 bases map to TRBD1. Germline CDR1 is MNHEY and CDR2 is SMNVEV (reference sequence). The ends lost 4 bases at V and 9 bases at J; junction bases unmatched: 10. This CDR3 is 15 amino acids long. CDR3 sequence (DNA): TGTGCCAGCAGTTCCCAGCGGGACAGGGGGCTTGGGCAGTACTTC. This codes for CASSSQRDRGLGQYF.

This clonotype was detected ten times or more. V is TRBV2 and J is TRBJ2-7; tentative D call: TRBD1 (6 bases). V gave up 6 bases and J gave up 0 bases, with 18 bases separating them. The germline V gene encodes CDR1 SNHLY and CDR2 FYNNEI. The CDR3 length is 16 residues. The CDR3 coding sequence is TGTGCCAGCAGCAAACGGGGACACCTGAGCTCCTACGAGCAGTACTTC. Translating gives CASSKRGHLSSYEQYF. Combining the CDR3 with reference TRBV2 and TRBJ2-7 gives the whole variable domain EPEVTQTPSHQVTQMGQEVILRCVPISNHLYFYWYRQILGQKVEFLVSFYNNEISEKSEIFDDQFSVERPDGSNFTLKIRSTKLEDSAMYFCASSKRGHLSSYEQYFGPGTRLTVT.

This chain connects TRBV6-6 to TRBJ1-2; perhaps TRBD1 as D (6 bases). The CDR3 extends over 14 amino acids. V dropped 2 bases and J dropped 3 bases, with 10 bases sitting between them. The germline V gene encodes CDR1 MNHNY and CDR2 SVGAGI (reference sequence). Written as DNA, the CDR3 is TGTGCCAGCAGTTACACAAACAGGGACTATGGCTACACCTTC. It codes for CASSYTNRDYGYTF.

In its sample, this clonotype was seen a few times. This chain connects TRBV18 to TRBJ2-2; D gene uncertain. This CDR3 is built from 11 residues. V was cut by 8 bases and J by 3 bases, with 4 bases left in between. Germline assignment: CDR1 KGHSH and CDR2 LQKENI. Written as DNA, the CDR3 is TGTGCCAGCCGGGACACCGGGGAGCTGTTTTTT. It specifies CASRDTGELFF. The entire variable domain, with the rest obtained from reference TRBV18 and TRBJ2-2, is as follows: NAGVMQNPRHLVRRRGQEARLRCSPMKGHSHVYWYRQLPEEGLKFMVYLQKENIIDESGMPKERFSAEFPKEGPSILRIQQVVRGDSAAYFCASRDTGELFFGEGSRLTVL.

This clonotype was counted ten times or more. The chain employs TRBV13 and TRBJ2-7, with D possibly TRBD2 on 6 matching bases. Germline lookup yields CDR1 PRHDT and CDR2 FYEKMQ (reference sequence). V lost 4 bases and J 7 bases, leaving 11 bases between the germline ends. This CDR3 comprises 12 residues. This chain's CDR3 is CASSSSTREQYF. CDR3 DNA sequence: TGTGCCAGCAGCTCTTCGACTAGGGAGCAGTACTTC.

V is TRBV20-1 and J is TRBJ2-2, with TRBD1 matching 9 bases. There are 12 residues in the CDR3. In germline, CDR1 is DFQATT, CDR2 SNEGSKA (reference sequence). CDR3 loop: CSGTGGFGELFF. The CDR3 DNA reads TGCAGCGGCACAGGGGGCTTCGGGGAGCTGTTTTTT.

The chain joins TRBV20-1 to TRBJ2-1; maybe TRBD2 (5 bases). The V gene's germline CDR1 is DFQATT and CDR2 SNEGSKA (reference sequence). V was cut by 7 bases and J by 1 base, with 8 bases left in between. The CDR3 sequence is 12 residues long. In DNA, the CDR3 is TGCAGTGGAGGGCCTTCCTACAATGAGCAGTTCTTC. Translating it yields CSGGPSYNEQFF.

This clonotype was detected only a few times. This rearrangement joins TRBV5-1 to TRBJ2-6; D unclear. Trimming cost V 4 bases and J 0 bases, with 23 bases left between them. The length of the CDR3 is 20 residues. CDR1 SGHRS and CDR2 YFSETQ come from the germline V gene. CDR3 sequence (DNA): TGCGCCAGCAGCCGCCCGTTTTTTGGTCTATCCGACTCTGGGGCCAACGTCCTGACTTTC. Protein: CASSRPFFGLSDSGANVLTF.

This clonotype appeared many times. J is TRBJ2-1 and V is TRBV23-1; TRBD2 might be the D (5 bases). TRBV23-1 is assigned to the ORF class and has an uncertain function. This CDR3 is built from 15 residues. V shed 4 bases and J shed 10 bases, with 20 bases lying between them. For the CDR3, the DNA is TGCGCCAGCAGTCGATCAACTAGTTTGCAATGCGAGCAGTTCTTC. Its translation: CASSRSTSLQCEQFF.

This clonotype was seen repeatedly, ten times or more. This chain connects TRBV5-5 to TRBJ2-7, with TRBD1 identical over 7 bases. Germline V gives CDR1 SGHKS, CDR2 YYEKEE (reference sequence). CDR3 length equals 15 residues. V gave up 1 base and J gave up 0 bases; unmatched junction bases: 4. The CDR3 here is CASSLLAGGSYEQYF. CDR3 in DNA: TGTGCCAGCAGCTTGCTTGCAGGGGGCTCCTACGAGCAGTACTTC.

The rearrangement links TRBV27 to TRBJ2-7; D possibly uses TRBD1 or TRBD2 (6 bases each). V was trimmed by 8 bases and J by 4 bases, leaving 21 bases between them. Per the germline V gene, CDR1 is MNHEY and CDR2 is SMNVEV (reference sequence). This CDR3 has 15 amino acids. The CDR3 nucleotides are TGTGCCAGCGGGCTTGTTGGAGGGGGGAGGTACGAGCAGTACTTC. This encodes CASGLVGGGRYEQYF.

This clonotype was recorded at least ten times. The chain couples TRBV7-2 to TRBJ1-5; 9 bases map to TRBD1. The CDR3 extends over 15 amino acids. V gave up 0 bases and J gave up 6 bases; unmatched junction bases: 3. Germline CDR1 and CDR2: SGHTA and FQGNSA. Here the CDR3 reads CASSLAWGQGQPQHF. For the CDR3, the DNA is TGTGCCAGCAGCTTAGCGTGGGGACAGGGTCAGCCCCAGCATTTT.

This clonotype was found many times. The V call is TRBV4-2, the J call TRBJ2-3, with D tentatively TRBD2 (7 bases). This CDR3 spans 13 amino acids. Germline values: CDR1 LGHNA, CDR2 YNFKEQ. Between the trimmed V and J ends, which lost 8 bases and 4 bases, there was a span of 13 bases. The DNA of the CDR3 is TGTGCCAGCCTCGCGGGGGCATCAGATACGCAGTATTTT. Amino acids: CASLAGASDTQYF.

There are many counts of this clonotype. V and J are TRBV2 and TRBJ2-2; weak D call: TRBD1 (6 bases). The CDR3 has 15 residues. CDR1 and CDR2 from the germline V gene are SNHLY and FYNNEI. Between the trimmed V and J ends, which lost 5 bases and 1 base, there was a span of 11 bases. The CDR3: CASSRDTVNTGELFF. The CDR3 DNA is TGTGCCAGCAGTAGGGACACCGTGAACACCGGGGAGCTGTTTTTT.

In its sample, this clonotype was seen many times. The rearrangement uses TRBV7-9 and TRBJ2-5; 7 positions match TRBD1. The CDR3 has 14 amino acids. Germline V gene sequence: CDR1 SEHNR, CDR2 FQNEAQ (reference sequence). V was pared by 3 bases and J by 1 base, with 2 bases of the junction left unmatched. The CDR3: CASSLGQSQETQYF. CDR3 coding DNA: TGTGCCAGCAGCTTGGGACAGAGCCAAGAGACCCAGTACTTC.